This TCR beta chain was captured by sequencing in a study of T cell responses to AZD1222 COVID-19 vaccine. Profiling relied on immunoSEQ multiplex PCR, and the TCRdb table lists in-frame clones only, not all of them. Among 90,000 or so clones, nearly 90% were seen once, and the ten largest hold 15% to 20%. V shed 11 bases and J 5 bases; nucleotides not matched to a gene: 10. The CDR3 has 13 amino acids. Germline CDR1 MNHEY, CDR2 SVGAGI. The V gene is TRBV6-5, the J gene TRBJ2-5, with TRBD2 matching 8 bases. This receptor was taken from an adult in good health. Sequenced material: peripheral blood, taken on day 0 of AZD1222 vaccination. The CDR3 here is CAVGGAGDETQYF. CDR3 coding DNA: TGTGCCGTCGGGGGAGCGGGAGATGAGACCCAGTACTTC.